Here is one T cell receptor (beta chain) with its context. This entry comes from a study of blood T cell repertoires in COVID-19. Background on the study: Whether acute or convalescent, the COVID-19 samples came from the United States, Italy and Spain.

Enrolled through a virtual design, the participants were between roughly 18 and 100 years of age and came from under 30 US areas. Recovered Cohort 3 donors showed two negative PCRs, clearance, or symptom resolution. In the source study's methods: Amplified reference gene primers provided the basis for estimating nucleated cell counts. The table came from immunoSEQ multiplex PCR; TCRdb's copy has only in-frame clones and leaves some out. V, J and clone size reflect that table, while D and trimming were determined from the DNA. The sample has a few hundred thousand clones, 88% seen once. The sequence was obtained from a woman in her forties or fifties who had recovered from COVID-19. The material sequenced was PBMCs or T cells enriched from blood (not recorded which).

CDR3 protein: CAWKGQGGVNEQFF. The CDR3 DNA sequence: TGTGCCTGGAAAGGACAGGGGGGCGTCAATGAGCAGTTCTTC. The V gene is TRBV30, the J gene TRBJ2-1; 10 nucleotides line up with TRBD1. V gave up 4 bases and J gave up 6 bases; unmatched junction bases: 6. The germline gives CDR1 GTSNPN, CDR2 SVGIG (reference sequence). This CDR3 spans 14 amino acids.